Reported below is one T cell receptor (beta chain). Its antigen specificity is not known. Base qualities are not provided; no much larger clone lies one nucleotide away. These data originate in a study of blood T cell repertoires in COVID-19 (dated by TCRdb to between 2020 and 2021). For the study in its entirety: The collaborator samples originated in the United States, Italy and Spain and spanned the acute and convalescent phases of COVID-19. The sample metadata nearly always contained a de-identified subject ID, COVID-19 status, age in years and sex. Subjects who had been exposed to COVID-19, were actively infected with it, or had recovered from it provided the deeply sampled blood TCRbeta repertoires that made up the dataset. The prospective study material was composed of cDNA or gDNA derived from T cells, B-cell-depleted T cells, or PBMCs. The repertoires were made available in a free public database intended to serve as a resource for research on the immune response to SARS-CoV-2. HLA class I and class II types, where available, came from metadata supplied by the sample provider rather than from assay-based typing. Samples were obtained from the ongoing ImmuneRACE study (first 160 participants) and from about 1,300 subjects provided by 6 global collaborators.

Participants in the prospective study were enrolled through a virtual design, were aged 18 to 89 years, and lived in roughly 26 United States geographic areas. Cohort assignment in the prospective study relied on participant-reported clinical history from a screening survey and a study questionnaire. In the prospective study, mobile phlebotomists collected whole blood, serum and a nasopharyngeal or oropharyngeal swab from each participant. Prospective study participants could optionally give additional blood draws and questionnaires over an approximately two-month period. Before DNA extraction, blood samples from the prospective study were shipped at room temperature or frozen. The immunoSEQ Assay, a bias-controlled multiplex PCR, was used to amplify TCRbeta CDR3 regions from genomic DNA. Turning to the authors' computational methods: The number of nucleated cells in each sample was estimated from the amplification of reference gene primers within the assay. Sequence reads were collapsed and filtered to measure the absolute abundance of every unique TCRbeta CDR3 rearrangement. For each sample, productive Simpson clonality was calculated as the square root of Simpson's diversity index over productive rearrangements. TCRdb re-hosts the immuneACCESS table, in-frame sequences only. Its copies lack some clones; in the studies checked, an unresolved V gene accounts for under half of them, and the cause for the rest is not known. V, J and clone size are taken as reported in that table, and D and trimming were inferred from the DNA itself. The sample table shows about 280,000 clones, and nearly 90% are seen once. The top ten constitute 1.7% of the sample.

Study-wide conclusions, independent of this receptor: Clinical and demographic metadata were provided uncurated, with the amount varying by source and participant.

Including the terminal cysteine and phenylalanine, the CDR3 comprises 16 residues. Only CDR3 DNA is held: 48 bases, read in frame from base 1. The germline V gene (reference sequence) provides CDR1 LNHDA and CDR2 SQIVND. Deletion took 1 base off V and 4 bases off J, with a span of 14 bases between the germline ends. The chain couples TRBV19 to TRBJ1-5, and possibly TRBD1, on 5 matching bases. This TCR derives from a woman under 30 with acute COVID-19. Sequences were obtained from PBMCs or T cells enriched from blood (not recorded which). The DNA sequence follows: TGTGCCAGTAGTATAGTGCAGGGTTCAGGGAATCAGCCCCAGCATTTT. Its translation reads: CASSIVQGSGNQPQHF.